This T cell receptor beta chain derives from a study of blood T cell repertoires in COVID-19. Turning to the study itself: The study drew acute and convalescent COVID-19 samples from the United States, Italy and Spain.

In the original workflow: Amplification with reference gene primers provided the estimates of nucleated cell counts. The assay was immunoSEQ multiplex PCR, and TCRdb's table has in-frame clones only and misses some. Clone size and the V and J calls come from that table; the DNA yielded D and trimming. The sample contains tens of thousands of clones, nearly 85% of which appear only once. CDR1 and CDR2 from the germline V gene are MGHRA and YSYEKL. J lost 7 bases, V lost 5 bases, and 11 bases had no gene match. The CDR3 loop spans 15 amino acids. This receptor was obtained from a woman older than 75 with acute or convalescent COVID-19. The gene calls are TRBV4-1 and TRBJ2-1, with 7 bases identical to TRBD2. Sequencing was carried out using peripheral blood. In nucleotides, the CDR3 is TGCGCCAGCAGCTGGCGGGAGTCCAACGGAAATGAGCAGTTCTTC. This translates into CASSWRESNGNEQFF.